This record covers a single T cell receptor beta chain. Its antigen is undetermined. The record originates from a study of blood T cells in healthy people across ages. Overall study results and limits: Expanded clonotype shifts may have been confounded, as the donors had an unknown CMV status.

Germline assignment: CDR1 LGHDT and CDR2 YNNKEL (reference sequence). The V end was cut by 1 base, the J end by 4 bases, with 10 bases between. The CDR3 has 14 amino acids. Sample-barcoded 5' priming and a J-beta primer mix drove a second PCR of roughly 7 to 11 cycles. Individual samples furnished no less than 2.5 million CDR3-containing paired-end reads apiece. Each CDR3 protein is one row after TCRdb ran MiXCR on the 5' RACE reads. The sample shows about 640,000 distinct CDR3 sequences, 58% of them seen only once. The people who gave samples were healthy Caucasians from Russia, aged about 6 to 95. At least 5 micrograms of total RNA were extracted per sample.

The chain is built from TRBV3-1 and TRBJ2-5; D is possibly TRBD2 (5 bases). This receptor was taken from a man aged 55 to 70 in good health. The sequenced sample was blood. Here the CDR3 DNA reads TGTGCCAGCAGCCAAGGTGCGGGTAGAGAGACCCAGTACTTC. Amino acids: CASSQGAGRETQYF.